One sample yielded the 15 T cell receptor beta chains listed below, sequenced in a study of cytomegalovirus exposure and HLA in healthy donors. 60 Vbeta and 13 Jbeta primers were used in PCR. Profiling relied on immunoSEQ multiplex PCR, and the TCRdb table lists in-frame clones only, not all of them. Counted here are about 95,000 clones, around 79% occurring once; the ten biggest clones make up around 5.3%. The sequenced material came from PBMCs. These receptors were obtained from a woman aged 35 to 49 in good health and CMV-seronegative.

The chain links TRBV12-2 to TRBJ1-5; the table's D call, TRBD1, was not checked against the DNA. TRBV12-2 is deemed a pseudogene. The CDR3 spans 18 residues. CDR3 sequence: CASRPQDRFADSNQPQHF. The DNA for the CDR3 is TGTGCAAGTCGCCCACAAGACAGGTTCGCCGATAGCAATCAGCCCCAGCATTTT.

This clone showed up just once. The chain employs TRBV5-1 and TRBJ2-1; unclear D gene. The germline V gene has CDR1 SGHRS and CDR2 YFSETQ. V was trimmed by 1 base and J by 2 bases, leaving 7 bases between them. This CDR3 is 14 amino acids long. Here the CDR3 reads CASSLLHTYNEQFF. DNA for the CDR3: TGCGCCAGCAGCTTGTTACACACCTACAATGAGCAGTTCTTC.

V and J are TRBV4-3 and TRBJ1-2; 7 nucleotides line up with TRBD1. CDR3 length: 13 residues. Trimming removed 1 base from V and 8 bases from J; junction bases left unmatched: 4. Per the germline V gene, CDR1 is LGHNA and CDR2 is YSLEER. CDR3 residues: CASSQVSGGGYTF. CDR3 DNA: TGCGCCAGCAGCCAAGTATCAGGGGGGGGCTACACCTTC.

The chain links TRBV5-1 to TRBJ1-2; perhaps TRBD1 as D (6 bases). This CDR3 region has 15 residues. Germline V lookup: CDR1 SGHRS, CDR2 YFSETQ. V lost 4 bases, J lost 5 bases, and 18 bases lay in between. CDR3 amino acids: CASSKRQAEFYGYTF. The CDR3 region has the DNA TGCGCCAGCAGCAAAAGACAGGCGGAATTTTATGGCTACACCTTC.

The genes are TRBV19 and TRBJ1-6; no firm D call. Trimming cost V 3 bases and J 7 bases, with 13 bases left between them. The CDR3 runs to 15 residues. Germline CDR1 LNHDA, CDR2 SQIVND (reference sequence). The CDR3 protein is CASSIRPGTNSPLHF. Written as DNA, the CDR3 is TGTGCCAGTAGTATCAGACCGGGTACCAATTCACCCCTCCACTTT.

The J gene is TRBJ1-3, the V gene TRBV11-2; D gene ambiguous. The CDR3 sequence is 11 residues long. CDR1 and CDR2 (germline): SGHAT, FQNNGV. The V end lost 5 bases, the J end lost 7 bases, and 6 bases lay between the germline ends. CDR3 DNA sequence: TGTGCCAGCAGCATCGGGAACACCATATATTTT. Its protein is CASSIGNTIYF.

The rearrangement uses TRBV27 and TRBJ1-4; TRBD1 is a possible D gene (6 bases). This CDR3 is built from 14 residues. Trimming cost V 4 bases and J 1 base, with 7 bases left between them. Per germline, CDR1 MNHEY and CDR2 SMNVEV (reference sequence). CDR3 coding DNA: TGTGCCAGCAGTTCCAGGGGAACTAATGAAAAACTGTTTTTT. Protein product: CASSSRGTNEKLFF.

The chain has TRBV10-2 and TRBJ1-6, with 7 bases that match TRBD1. The CDR3 is 13 amino acids. Per the germline V gene, CDR1 is WSHSY and CDR2 is SAAADI. The junction had 9 bases not matched to a gene; V was cut back by 10 bases and J by 9 bases. CDR3 bases: TGCGCCACGAAAGGGACAGACTCTTCACCCCTCCACTTT. Protein product: CATKGTDSSPLHF.

This clone was recorded a few times. The genes are TRBV10-3 and TRBJ2-5, with 8 bases identical to TRBD2. The J call may be faulty, since TRBJ2-7 better matches the DNA end. The V gene's germline CDR1 is ENHRY and CDR2 SYGVKD. The CDR3 contains 14 residues. CDR3: CAIGWGTSRYEQYF. DNA for the CDR3: TGTGCCATCGGGTGGGGGACTAGTAGATACGAGCAGTACTTC.

The genes are TRBV4-2 and TRBJ2-1; D remains unclear. The CDR3 covers 11 residues. The germline gives CDR1 LGHNA, CDR2 YNFKEQ. V lost 1 base to trimming and J lost 12 bases, with 7 bases between them. CDR3 loop: CASSQGSPQFF. The CDR3 nucleotides read TGTGCCAGCAGCCAAGGTTCTCCGCAGTTCTTC.

V usage is TRBV12-5 and J usage is TRBJ1-1; TRBD1 agrees at 9 bases. Germline V lookup: CDR1 LGHNT, CDR2 FRNRAP. V lost 7 bases and J lost 1; bases outside the gene matches: 4. This CDR3 is 14 amino acids long. CDR3 loop: CASAQTGGNTEAFF. DNA for the CDR3: TGTGCTAGTGCCCAGACAGGGGGGAACACTGAAGCTTTCTTT. Filled out from reference TRBV12-5 and TRBJ1-1, the complete variable domain reads DARVTQTPRHKVTEMGQEVTMRCQPILGHNTVFWYRQTMMQGLELLAYFRNRAPLDDSGMPKDRFSAEMPDATLATLKIQPSEPRDSAVYFCASAQTGGNTEAFFGQGTRLTVV.

The chain combines TRBV30 with TRBJ2-7, with D unresolved. Germline lookup yields CDR1 GTSNPN and CDR2 SVGIG (reference sequence). V was pared by 0 bases and J by 4 bases, with 4 bases between. This CDR3 contains 11 residues. CDR3 DNA: TGTGCCTGGAGTGTGCGGTACGAGCAGTACTTC. This sequence encodes CAWSVRYEQYF.

This chain links TRBV9 with TRBJ2-4; 8 bases are a match to TRBD1. Germline CDR1 is SGDLS and CDR2 is YYNGEE. The junction had 4 bases not matched to a gene; V was cut back by 4 bases and J by 1 base. This CDR3 region has 15 residues. DNA for the CDR3: TGTGCCAGCAGCCAAGACAGGGGCGCCAAAAACATTCAGTACTTC. It translates to CASSQDRGAKNIQYF.

This clone was seen once. The genes are TRBV27 and TRBJ2-7, with a tentative D call TRBD1 (5 bases). V lost 6 bases to trimming and J lost 0 bases, with 9 bases between them. The CDR3 length is 13 residues. The germline V gene encodes CDR1 MNHEY and CDR2 SMNVEV (reference sequence). The CDR3 region has the DNA TGTGCCAGCAGGACAGAATTCTCCTACGAGCAGTACTTC. Residues: CASRTEFSYEQYF.

The V and J genes are TRBV7-6 and TRBJ2-7, with 9 positions matching TRBD2. CDR1 is SGHVS and CDR2 is FNYEAQ in the germline V gene. The ends lost 5 bases at V and 4 bases at J; junction bases unmatched: 9. The CDR3 totals 15 residues. The CDR3 coding sequence is TGTGCCAGCAGCAAGCTAGCGGGGCCGGGTTACGAGCAGTACTTC. It is translated as CASSKLAGPGYEQYF. Full variable domain (rest looked up from reference TRBV7-6 and TRBJ2-7): GAGVSQSPRYKVTKRGQDVALRCDPISGHVSLYWYRQALGQGPEFLTYFNYEAQQDKSGLPNDRFSAERPEGSISTLTIQRTEQRDSAMYRCASSKLAGPGYEQYFGPGTRLTVT.